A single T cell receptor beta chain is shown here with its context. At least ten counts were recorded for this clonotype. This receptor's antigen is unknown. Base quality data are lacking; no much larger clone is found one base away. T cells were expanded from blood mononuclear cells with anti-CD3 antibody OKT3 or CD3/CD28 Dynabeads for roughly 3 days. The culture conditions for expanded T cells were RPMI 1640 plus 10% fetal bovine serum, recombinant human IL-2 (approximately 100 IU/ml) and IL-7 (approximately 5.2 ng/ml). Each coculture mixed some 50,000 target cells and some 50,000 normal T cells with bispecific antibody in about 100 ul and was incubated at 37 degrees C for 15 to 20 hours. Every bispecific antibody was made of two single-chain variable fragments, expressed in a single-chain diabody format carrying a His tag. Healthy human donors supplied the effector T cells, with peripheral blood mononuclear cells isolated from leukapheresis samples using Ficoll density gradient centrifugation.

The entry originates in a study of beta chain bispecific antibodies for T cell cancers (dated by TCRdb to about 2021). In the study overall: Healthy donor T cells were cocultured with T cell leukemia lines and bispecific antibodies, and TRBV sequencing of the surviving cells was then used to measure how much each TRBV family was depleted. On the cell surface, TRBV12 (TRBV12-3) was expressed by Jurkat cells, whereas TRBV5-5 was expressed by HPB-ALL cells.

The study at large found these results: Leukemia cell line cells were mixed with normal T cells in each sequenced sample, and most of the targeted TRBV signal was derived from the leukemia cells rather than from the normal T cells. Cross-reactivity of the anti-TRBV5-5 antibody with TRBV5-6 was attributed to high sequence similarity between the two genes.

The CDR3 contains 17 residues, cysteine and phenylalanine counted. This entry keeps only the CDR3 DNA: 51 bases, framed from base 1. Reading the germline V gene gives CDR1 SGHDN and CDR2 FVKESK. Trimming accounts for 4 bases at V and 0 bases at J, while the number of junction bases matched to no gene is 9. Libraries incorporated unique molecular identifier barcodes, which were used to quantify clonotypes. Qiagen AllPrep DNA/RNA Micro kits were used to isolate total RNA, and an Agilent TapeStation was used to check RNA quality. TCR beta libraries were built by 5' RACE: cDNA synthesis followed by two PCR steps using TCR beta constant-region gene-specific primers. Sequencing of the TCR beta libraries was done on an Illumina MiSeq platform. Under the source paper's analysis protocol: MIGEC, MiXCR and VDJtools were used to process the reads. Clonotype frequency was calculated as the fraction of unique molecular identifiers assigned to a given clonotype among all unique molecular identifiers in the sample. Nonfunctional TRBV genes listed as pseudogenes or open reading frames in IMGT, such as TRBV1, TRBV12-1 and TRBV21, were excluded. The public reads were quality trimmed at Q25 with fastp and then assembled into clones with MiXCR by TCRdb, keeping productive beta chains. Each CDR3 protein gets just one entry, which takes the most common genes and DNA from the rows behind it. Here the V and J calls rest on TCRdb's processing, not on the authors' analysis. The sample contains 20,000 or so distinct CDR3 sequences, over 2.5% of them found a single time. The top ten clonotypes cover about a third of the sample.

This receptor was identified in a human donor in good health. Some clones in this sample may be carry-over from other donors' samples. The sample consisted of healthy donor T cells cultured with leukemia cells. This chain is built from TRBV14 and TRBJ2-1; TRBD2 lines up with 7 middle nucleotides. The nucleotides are TGTGCCAGCAGCCTCCGGGCGGGGGTTTTCTCCTACAATGAGCAGTTCTTC. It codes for CASSLRAGVFSYNEQFF.